This T cell receptor beta chain appears in the sequencing data of a study of metastatic and nonmetastatic thyroid tumors (dated by TCRdb to about 2020). Turning to the overall study: For patients with malignant and with benign thyroid disease, the researchers compared repertoires between peripheral blood samples and tumor or nodule tissue samples.

The protocol used for the library was PCR. Reads for this sample came from an Illumina HiSeq 4000. High-throughput sequencing was used to profile the CDR3 region of the TCR beta-chain in every patient. As for how the authors treated the data: Drawing on CDR3 differences between clinicopathological groups, the researchers built a classifier meant to tell apart patients with distant-metastatic papillary thyroid cancer. The Shannon index was used to measure repertoire diversity, and the Morisita-Horn index was used to measure how similar tumor and blood repertoires were. TCRdb cleaned the public reads at Q25 with fastp, built clones with MiXCR and kept in-frame beta chains. None of the V and J calls come from the authors' own analysis; TCRdb made them. This sample is represented by approximately 82,000 clones; roughly an eighth of them were singletons. Around 8.8% of the sample belongs to the ten largest clones.

This clone was seen repeatedly, ten times or more. Its antigen target is currently unknown. Base qualities were left out, and no much larger clone turns up one base away. Study-wide findings and limitations: In both blood and tumor samples, malignant tumors were reported to have significantly higher TCR beta diversity than benign nodules.

Before undergoing thyroid surgery, none of the patients had been given any kind of treatment. Patient clinical samples collected from about 2011 to 2019 were retrospectively analysed using T-cell receptor beta sequencing. Including the terminal cysteine and phenylalanine, the CDR3 comprises 12 residues. Only the CDR3 region is kept as DNA, spanning 36 bases read in frame from base 1. Between the V and J ends, shortened by 5 bases and 7 bases respectively, the junction contains 11 bases. The germline V gene yields MDHEN for CDR1 and SYDVKM for CDR2. The receptor was isolated from a female donor with papillary thyroid cancer or a benign thyroid nodule (not recorded which). Some clones in this sample may be carry-over from other donors' samples. The sample taken for sequencing was tumor tissue. The chain links TRBV28 with TRBJ2-5; no confident D gene assignment can be made. The CDR3 protein is CASSMGIGTQYF. The sequenced DNA is TGTGCCAGCAGTATGGGTATTGGGACCCAGTACTTC.